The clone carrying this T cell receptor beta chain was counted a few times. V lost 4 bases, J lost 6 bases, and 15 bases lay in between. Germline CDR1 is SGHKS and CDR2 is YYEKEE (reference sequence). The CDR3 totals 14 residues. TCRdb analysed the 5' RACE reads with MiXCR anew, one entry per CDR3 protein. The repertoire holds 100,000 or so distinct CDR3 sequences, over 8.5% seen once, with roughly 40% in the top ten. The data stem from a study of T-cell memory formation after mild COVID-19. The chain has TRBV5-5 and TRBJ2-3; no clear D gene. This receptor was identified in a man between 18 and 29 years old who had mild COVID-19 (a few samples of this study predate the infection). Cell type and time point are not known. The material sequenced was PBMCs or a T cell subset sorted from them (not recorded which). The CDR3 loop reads CASSVASMGDTQYF. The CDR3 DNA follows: TGTGCCAGCAGCGTAGCCTCAATGGGGGATACGCAGTATTTT.